This paragraph covers one T cell receptor beta chain sequence. It lacks a known antigen. Nothing much larger sits one base from this clone, and base qualities are not available. The sample is drawn from a study of T cells in localized non-small cell lung cancer (dated by TCRdb to about 2020). Some background on the complete study: The study analyzed T cell repertoires of 236 early-stage NSCLC patients, comparing tumors and uninvolved tumor-adjacent lungs. The cohort was made up of about 240 treatment-naive NSCLC patients whose localized lung tumors had been resected. The mean age of the NSCLC patients was around 67 years, with about 130 men and around 100 women. Broad study findings and their caveats: Higher blood T cell density associated with longer overall survival, while higher adjacent-lung clonality associated with shorter survival. Because the study design was exploratory, TCR variables were selected using unadjusted p-values without false-discovery rate correction. A median of roughly 60 of the top 100 tumor clones were detected in paired uninvolved adjacent lung, and some 29 of these tumor clones were also found among the top 100 clones of the paired uninvolved adjacent lung. Multi-region tumor sequencing was not performed, so intratumor heterogeneity could not be excluded. Uninvolved tumor-adjacent lung showed the highest T cell clonality, higher than tumor, which suggests more focused antigenic responses in the uninvolved tumor-adjacent lung.

The immunoSEQ Assay was used to sequence TCR beta CDR3 regions from DNA. The paper's processing steps were these. T cell density was computed as TCR beta template counts normalized to usable DNA estimated by amplifying housekeeping genes. Richness was estimated with the preseqR package, extrapolating to 400,000 templates for PBMC samples and 120,000 templates for tissue samples. Clonality was defined as one minus Pielou's evenness. Tissue-enriched TCRs were identified through differential abundance testing performed on productive amino-acid clonotypes, with a minimum total count of 5 and an alpha of 0.1. The Jaccard Index and the Morisita Overlap Index were used to measure repertoire overlap between compartments. GLIPH grouped TCR beta CDR3s together with public tetramer-defined viral CDR3s, and a viral motif had to include at least three viral sequences and also show V-gene enrichment. This is the immuneACCESS table as TCRdb keeps it, with only in-frame sequences that have V and J called. A part of the clones is gone; compared with another copy, unresolved V genes explain less than half, and the rest is unexplained. The DNA was the basis for D and trimming; V, J and clone size are from that table. The sample data list about 36,000 clones, and approximately 88% of these were observed just once. The ten largest clones represent approximately 7.2% of the sample.

The junction shows trimming of 4 bases on V and 1 base on J, plus 11 bases between the germline ends. CDR1 is given as SGDLS and CDR2 as YYNGEE, both from the germline V gene. The CDR3 runs 15 amino acids, cysteine and phenylalanine included. Only the CDR3 portion is preserved as DNA: 45 bases, with reading frame beginning at the first base. At diagnosis, peripheral blood, uninvolved tumor-adjacent lung and tumor were collected and were preserved as a mix of fresh-frozen and FFPE material. For TCR repertoire profiling, blood samples were analyzed in the form of peripheral blood mononuclear cells. Source: peripheral blood, taken before any cancer treatment. The clonotype comes from a woman aged 40-69 years with stage I lung adenocarcinoma. The sequence joins TRBV9 to TRBJ2-2, and the D gene may be TRBD1, 6 bases matching. The CDR3 region has the sequence CASSPQTGNTGELFF. The DNA reads TGTGCCAGCAGCCCCCAGACAGGGAACACCGGGGAGCTGTTTTTT.